A single sample gave rise to the 10 T cell receptor beta chains below, sequenced in a study of chemoradiotherapy in HPV16-positive cancers. Assay used: immunoSEQ multiplex PCR; TCRdb lists only in-frame clones, some missing. The table has around 5,000 clones, 75% to 90% seen once. This specimen was tumor tissue, taken from a patient who underwent chemoradiotherapy. Receptors originate from a human donor with HPV-associated anogenital cancer.

The chain has TRBV5-1 and TRBJ2-7; 8 bases align to TRBD1. CDR1 is SGHRS, CDR2 YFSETQ, per germline. The CDR3 has 14 amino acids. V lost 2 bases and J lost 7; bases outside the gene matches: 8. The CDR3 DNA reads as TGCGCCAGCAGCTTTACGACAGGGGCCGGTGAGCAGTACTTC. Translation gives CASSFTTGAGEQYF.

In this sample, this clone turned up a few times. V is TRBV11-2 and J is TRBJ1-6; D possibly corresponds to TRBD1 (6 bases). The V and J ends lost 3 bases and 4 bases respectively, with 10 bases between them. This CDR3 region has 15 residues. Germline V gives CDR1 SGHAT, CDR2 FQNNGV. DNA for the CDR3: TGTGCCAGCAGCTTCTTGGACAGTTATAATTCACCCCTCCACTTT. Translating it yields CASSFLDSYNSPLHF.

The chain joins TRBV6-6 to TRBJ1-1; 9 bases fit TRBD1. The CDR3 sequence is 13 residues long. Trimming at V came to 5 bases and at J to 6 bases, leaving 4 bases not matched to a gene. Germline V CDR1 and CDR2: MNHNY, SVGAGI (reference sequence). Here the CDR3 DNA reads TGTGCCAGCAGTAGCGGACAGGGGTCTGAAGCTTTCTTT. Its protein product is CASSSGQGSEAFF.

The chain combines TRBV11-2 with TRBJ1-5; D is undetermined. The V and J ends lost 2 bases and 3 bases respectively, with 5 bases between them. The CDR3 length is 13 residues. Germline V gene lookup returns CDR1 SGHAT and CDR2 FQNNGV. CDR3 region: CASSLSPNQPQHF. The CDR3 region has the DNA TGTGCCAGCAGCTTATCCCCCAATCAGCCCCAGCATTTT.

This chain uses TRBV5-1 with TRBJ2-3; D perhaps matches TRBD2 (6 bases). The germline CDR1 and CDR2 sequences are SGHRS and YFSETQ. The CDR3 is 14 amino acids. V lost 6 bases, J lost 1 base, and 12 bases lay in between. CDR3 in DNA: TGCGCCAGCAAGGCAGGAGGGGGCACAGATACGCAGTATTTT. Its protein product is CASKAGGGTDTQYF.

This clone has a handful of counts. CDR3 coding DNA: TGTGCCTGGAGTGTACGGAGCGGGAGGTTCACCGGGGAGCTGTTTTTT. It is translated as CAWSVRSGRFTGELFF. This sequence joins TRBV30 and TRBJ2-2, with 9 positions matching TRBD2. CDR3 length: 16 amino acids. In germline, CDR1 is GTSNPN, CDR2 SVGIG (reference sequence). The V and J ends lost 0 bases and 4 bases, in that order; junction bases with no gene match: 6.

The chain couples TRBV7-8 to TRBJ2-3, with TRBD2 as a possible D gene (5 bases). Trimming pared 5 bases from V and 0 bases from J, leaving 12 bases between. CDR1 and CDR2 from the germline V gene are SGHVS and FQNEAQ. This CDR3 has 15 amino acids. CDR3 residues: CASSPLGGSTDTQYF. CDR3 nucleotide sequence: TGTGCCAGCAGCCCCCTAGGAGGTAGCACAGATACGCAGTATTTT.

This clone was detected a few times. The chain employs TRBV2 and TRBJ2-1, with 8 nucleotides matching TRBD2. The germline V gene has CDR1 SNHLY and CDR2 FYNNEI. Trimming at V came to 6 bases and at J to 5 bases, leaving 12 bases not matched to a gene. CDR3 length: 16 residues. The CDR3 nucleotides are TGTGCCAGCAGCTCCGTTACGGGGGGGACTCACAATGAGCAGTTCTTC. It codes for CASSSVTGGTHNEQFF.

This chain links TRBV7-9 with TRBJ1-1, with D possibly TRBD1 on 6 matching bases. This CDR3 has 14 amino acids. Trimming took 5 bases from V and 7 from J, leaving 17 bases between them. Germline V gene sequence: CDR1 SEHNR, CDR2 FQNEAQ (reference sequence). CDR3: CASSPHGTSGEAFF. CDR3 nucleotide sequence: TGTGCCAGCAGCCCCCACGGGACAAGCGGTGAAGCTTTCTTT.

The chain has TRBV7-2 and TRBJ2-7; D perhaps matches TRBD2 (6 bases). The CDR3 loop spans 17 amino acids. Germline CDR1 and CDR2: SGHTA and FQGNSA. V was shortened by 1 base and J by 0 bases, with 16 bases between the two germline ends. The CDR3 DNA reads as TGTGCCAGCAGCTTAGTTTTTCCTAGCGCTTACTCCTACGAGCAGTACTTC. Protein product: CASSLVFPSAYSYEQYF.